This T cell receptor (beta chain) was identified in a study of T cells in Graves' hyperthyroidism and ophthalmopathy. Ten or more counts support this clonotype. What it recognizes is unknown. Hyperthyroidism, newly diagnosed and lasting under 2 months, affected patients aged 18 to 65. The authors took PBMCs from 8 to 10 ml fresh peripheral blood. From RNA transcripts, TCR beta CDR3 regions were amplified. HTBI primers were the set used in a first-round RT-PCR of the TCR CDR3. TCRdb ran MiXCR on the multiplex PCR reads and lists one entry per CDR3 protein. The sample includes some 560,000 distinct CDR3 sequences, approximately 14% of them seen just once. Study-wide results and caveats: In the blood, most expanded thyroid clonotypes above 0.001 appeared as well. Ophthalmopathy got predicted by the model a median about 6.5 months before its onset.

This clonotype was obtained from a woman in her twenties or thirties with Graves' hyperthyroidism. Material: blood.

The CDR3 sequence is CASSLIWAPVSTNQPQHF. Written as DNA, the CDR3 is TGTGCCAGCAGTTTAATTTGGGCTCCCGTTTCTACTAATCAGCCCCAGCATTTT. This chain joins TRBV28 and TRBJ1-5, with D unclear. CDR3 length: 18 residues. V shed 2 bases and J shed 4 bases, with 21 bases lying between them. Germline CDR1 is MDHEN and CDR2 is SYDVKM.